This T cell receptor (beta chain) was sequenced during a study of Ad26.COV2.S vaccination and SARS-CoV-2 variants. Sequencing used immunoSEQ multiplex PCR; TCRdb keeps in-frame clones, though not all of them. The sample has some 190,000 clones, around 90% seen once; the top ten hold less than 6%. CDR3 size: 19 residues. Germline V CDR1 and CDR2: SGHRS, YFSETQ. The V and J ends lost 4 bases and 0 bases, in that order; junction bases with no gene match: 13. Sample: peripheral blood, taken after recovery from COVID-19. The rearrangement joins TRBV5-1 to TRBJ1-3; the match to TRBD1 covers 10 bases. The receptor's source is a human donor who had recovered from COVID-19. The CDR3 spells CASSLGTGVPGGSGNTIYF. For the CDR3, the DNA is TGCGCCAGCAGCCTCGGGACAGGGGTCCCCGGGGGCTCTGGAAACACCATATATTTT.